Sequencing of this T cell receptor (beta chain) was carried out in a study of blood T cell repertoires in COVID-19 (dated by TCRdb to the early 2020s). Background on the whole study: Samples from collaborators originated in the United States, Italy and Spain and spanned both the acute and convalescent phases of COVID-19. The repertoires were released in a freely available public database intended as a resource for research on the immune response to SARS-CoV-2. The material from the prospective study consisted of cDNA or gDNA derived from T cells, B-cell-depleted T cells, or PBMCs. Samples came from the ongoing ImmuneRACE study (first 160 participants) plus 1,254 subjects from 6 global collaborators. Subjects who had been exposed to COVID-19, were actively infected with it, or had recovered from it provided the deeply sampled blood TCRbeta repertoires that made up the dataset. Nearly every sample came with metadata listing a de-identified subject ID, COVID-19 status, age in years and sex. Where available, HLA class I and class II types were taken from metadata supplied by the sample provider and were not determined by assay-based typing.

TCRbeta CDR3 regions were amplified from genomic DNA using the immunoSEQ Assay, a bias-controlled multiplex PCR. The authors' analysis ran thus. The number of nucleated cells in each sample was estimated by amplification of reference gene primers within the assay. To quantify the absolute abundance of each unique TCRbeta CDR3 rearrangement, sequence reads were collapsed and filtered. For each sample, productive Simpson clonality was calculated as the square root of Simpson's diversity index across productive rearrangements. The source is immuneACCESS, and TCRdb retained only in-frame sequences with V and J called. Part of the clones is not carried over; for the studies checked, unresolved V genes explain less than half of this, and the remainder is unexplained. The D gene and trimming were derived from the DNA, and the V and J assignments and clone size from that table. Within this sample are more than 150,000 clones, with roughly four fifths of them counted one time only. Clones ranked in the top ten supply more than 10% of the sample.

Turning to this clone: Its cognate antigen has yet to be identified. There are no base qualities to consult, and no much larger clone falls within one base.

One collaborating source in Seattle enrolled patients while the patients were actively infected and followed the patients over time throughout the course of disease. Collaborating institutions collected whole blood in K2EDTA tubes following their own protocols. For TCRbeta analysis, collaborators shipped samples in one of three forms: frozen whole blood, isolated PBMCs, or DNA extracted from either of those sample types. Compared with germline, V lacks 5 bases and J lacks 2 bases; bases without a gene match: 6. Measured from the cysteine to the phenylalanine, the CDR3 is 14 residues long. CDR3 DNA only is kept here, 42 bases in frame from base 1. CDR1 and CDR2 are read off the germline V gene (reference sequence) as GTSNPN and SVGIG. Results the study describes overall, beyond this receptor: The quantity of clinical and demographic metadata differed by source and by participant and was supplied without curation.

The rearrangement combines TRBV30 with TRBJ1-5, with 7 central nucleotides matching TRBD1. Sequenced: peripheral blood. This receptor was taken from a woman of 80 years or more with COVID-19, enrolled during active disease. The CDR3 region: CAWSGGLGNQPQHF. DNA sequence: TGTGCCTGGTCAGGGGGATTGGGCAATCAGCCCCAGCATTTT.